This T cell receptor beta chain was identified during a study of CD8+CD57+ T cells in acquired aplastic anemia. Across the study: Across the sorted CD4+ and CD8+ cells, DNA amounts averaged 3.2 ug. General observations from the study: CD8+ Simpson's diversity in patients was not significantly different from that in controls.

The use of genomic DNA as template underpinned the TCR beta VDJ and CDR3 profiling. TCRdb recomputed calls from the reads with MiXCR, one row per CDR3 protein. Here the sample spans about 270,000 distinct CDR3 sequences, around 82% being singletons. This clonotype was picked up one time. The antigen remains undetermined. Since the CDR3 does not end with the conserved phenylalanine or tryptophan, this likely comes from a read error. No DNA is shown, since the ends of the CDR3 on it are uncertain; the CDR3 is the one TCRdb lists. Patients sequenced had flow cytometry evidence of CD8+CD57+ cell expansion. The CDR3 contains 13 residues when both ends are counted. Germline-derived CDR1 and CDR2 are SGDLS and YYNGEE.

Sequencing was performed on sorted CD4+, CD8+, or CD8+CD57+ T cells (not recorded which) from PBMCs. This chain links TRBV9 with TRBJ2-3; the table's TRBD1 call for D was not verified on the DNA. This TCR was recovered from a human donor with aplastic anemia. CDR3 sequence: CASSDWGTGANVL.